This T cell receptor beta chain was captured by sequencing in a study of blood T cell repertoires in COVID-19 (dated by TCRdb to about 2020). With regard to the full study: Samples covering the acute and convalescent phases of COVID-19 were provided by collaborators in the United States, Italy and Spain. HLA class I and class II types, where available, came from metadata supplied by the sample provider rather than from assay-based typing. Sample metadata almost always included a de-identified subject ID, COVID-19 status, age in years and sex. A freely available public database, intended as a resource for researchers studying the immune response to SARS-CoV-2, is where the repertoires were released. Samples were obtained from the ongoing ImmuneRACE study (first 160 participants) and from approximately 1,200 subjects provided by 6 global collaborators. Deeply sampled blood TCRbeta repertoires from subjects exposed to, actively infected with, or recovered from COVID-19 were included in the dataset. The material from the prospective study consisted of cDNA or gDNA derived from T cells, B-cell-depleted T cells, or PBMCs. What the work shows at the level of the full study, not this receptor alone: The quantity of clinical and demographic metadata differed by source and by participant and was supplied without curation.

TCRbeta CDR3 regions were amplified from genomic DNA using the immunoSEQ Assay, a bias-controlled multiplex PCR. The published analysis was carried out like this. The number of nucleated cells in each sample was estimated from the amplification of reference gene primers within the assay. Sequence reads were collapsed and filtered to measure the absolute abundance of every unique TCRbeta CDR3 rearrangement. Productive Simpson clonality was computed per sample as the square root of Simpson's diversity index over productive rearrangements. Drawn from immuneACCESS, this table holds only the in-frame rearrangements with V and J called that TCRdb kept. Clones are partly lost; checked studies trace under half to an unresolved V gene and leave the rest unexplained. The DNA gave D and trimming, while V, J and clone size come from that table. The sample yields fewer than 130,000 clones; approximately 79% were counted once. The top ten clonotypes cover around a fifth of the sample.

Concerning this clone: Its antigen target is currently unknown. No base quality information exists; no much larger clone differs at one position.

The collaborating institutions used their own protocols to collect whole blood in K2EDTA tubes. Collaborator samples were shipped for TCRbeta analysis as frozen whole blood, isolated PBMCs, or DNA extracted from either sample type. From the cysteine up to the phenylalanine, the CDR3 has a length of 11 residues. The only DNA kept is the CDR3, 33 bases in frame from the first base. V gives up 10 bases and J gives up 5 bases, and the segment between their germline ends measures 10 bases. In the germline V gene, CDR1 corresponds to MNHEY and CDR2 to SVGAGI. The sequence joins TRBV6-5 to TRBJ2-3, with the D gene too uncertain to name. Material: peripheral blood. This receptor was obtained from a man between 70 and 80 years old with active or convalescent COVID-19. The DNA sequence is given as TGTGCCACCTTGCAGGAAGATACGCAGTATTTT. This encodes CATLQEDTQYF.